The rows below give T cell receptor beta chains drawn from one sample of a study of regulatory T cells in long-lasting Graves disease. TCRdb independently ran MiXCR on the multiplex PCR reads; one entry per CDR3 protein. The repertoire holds 500,000 or so distinct CDR3 sequences, with approximately 15% as singletons. These data also featured in a second study, about T cells in Graves' hyperthyroidism and ophthalmopathy.

The starting material was peripheral blood mononuclear cells (PBMCs), obtained at new diagnosis, from a patient treated with antithyroid drugs. The receptors stem from a woman aged 45-60 years with Graves disease. The conserved cysteine and the conserved F or W are not part of the CDR3 here. The order of the fields is D gene, clone size, J gene, V gene, CDR3 protein. The D gene is left open where the match is weak. For some rows the clone size is stated as once, few or many, or as a class when expanded; others skip it.

D gene: TRBD1; clone size: NA; J gene: TRBJ2-7; V gene: TRBV4-1; CDR3 protein: ASSHPGTGVGQY
D gene: NA; clone size: many; J gene: TRBJ2-1; V gene: TRBV5-8; CDR3 protein: ALSRRDNRRDEQF
D gene: TRBD2; clone size: many; J gene: TRBJ2-1; V gene: TRBV18; CDR3 protein: ASSGLAGEQF
D gene: NA; clone size: NA; J gene: TRBJ2-1; V gene: TRBV3-1; CDR3 protein: ASTQQHSAASYNEQF
D gene: TRBD1; clone size: few; J gene: TRBJ1-2; V gene: TRBV6-1; CDR3 protein: ASSPRQGDNYGYT
D gene: TRBD2; clone size: NA; J gene: TRBJ2-5; V gene: TRBV19; CDR3 protein: ASSIDTSGTREKY
D gene: NA; clone size: NA; J gene: TRBJ2-7; V gene: TRBV19; CDR3 protein: ASRQQNSGRRTYGQY
D gene: TRBD2; clone size: many; J gene: TRBJ2-3; V gene: TRBV28; CDR3 protein: ASSLGGLAADTQY
D gene: NA; clone size: NA; J gene: TRBJ2-7; V gene: TRBV27; CDR3 protein: ASSLQGLSYEQY
D gene: NA; clone size: few; J gene: TRBJ2-3; V gene: TRBV9; CDR3 protein: ASNVKSSTDTQY
D gene: NA; clone size: many; J gene: TRBJ1-1; V gene: TRBV7-3; CDR3 protein: ASRLTRNTEAF
D gene: TRBD2; clone size: many; J gene: TRBJ2-5; V gene: TRBV6-1; CDR3 protein: ASSEEVAGGETQY
D gene: TRBD1; clone size: many; J gene: TRBJ2-7; V gene: TRBV28; CDR3 protein: ASSGDRDEQY
D gene: TRBD2; clone size: NA; J gene: TRBJ2-7; V gene: TRBV7-9; CDR3 protein: ASSLAGEGEQY
D gene: TRBD2; clone size: many; J gene: TRBJ2-1; V gene: TRBV28; CDR3 protein: ASSLPGTSGRGNEQF
D gene: TRBD2; clone size: few; J gene: TRBJ2-2; V gene: TRBV30; CDR3 protein: AWSPRGLVGGELF
D gene: TRBD1; clone size: few; J gene: TRBJ2-2; V gene: TRBV12-3/TRBV12-4; CDR3 protein: ASSFNQGVAGELF
D gene: NA; clone size: NA; J gene: TRBJ2-7; V gene: TRBV20-1; CDR3 protein: SASRRQSSYEQY
D gene: TRBD2; clone size: few; J gene: TRBJ2-3; V gene: TRBV25-1; CDR3 protein: ASSAGTSGWSTDTQY
D gene: NA; clone size: few; J gene: TRBJ1-1; V gene: TRBV12-3/TRBV12-4; CDR3 protein: ASSLYWNTEAL
D gene: TRBD1; clone size: many; J gene: TRBJ2-1; V gene: TRBV6-5; CDR3 protein: ASSYSAGTGAVNEQF
D gene: NA; clone size: many; J gene: TRBJ2-3; V gene: TRBV2; CDR3 protein: ASSEYRTDTQY
D gene: NA; clone size: NA; J gene: TRBJ1-2; V gene: TRBV6-1; CDR3 protein: ASSQRGLYGYT
D gene: TRBD2; clone size: NA; J gene: TRBJ2-7; V gene: TRBV25-1; CDR3 protein: ATVAGGDEQY
D gene: NA; clone size: NA; J gene: TRBJ1-4; V gene: TRBV30; CDR3 protein: ALAGSAANEKLF
D gene: NA; clone size: NA; J gene: TRBJ2-2; V gene: TRBV10-3; CDR3 protein: ALRSSGETGELF
D gene: NA; clone size: few; J gene: TRBJ1-1; V gene: TRBV7-9; CDR3 protein: ASSFPRELMNTEAF
D gene: NA; clone size: few; J gene: TRBJ1-1; V gene: TRBV27; CDR3 protein: ASSPVGGANTEAF
D gene: NA; clone size: many; J gene: TRBJ1-4; V gene: TRBV7-8; CDR3 protein: ASSPRQTLATNEKLF
D gene: NA; clone size: many; J gene: TRBJ1-1; V gene: TRBV11-2; CDR3 protein: ASSLGRSVAEAF
D gene: TRBD2; clone size: once; J gene: TRBJ2-1; V gene: TRBV19; CDR3 protein: ASSIGGGRGNNEQF
D gene: NA; clone size: many; J gene: TRBJ1-4; V gene: TRBV3-1; CDR3 protein: ASSQDRVANEKLF
D gene: TRBD2; clone size: many; J gene: TRBJ2-1; V gene: TRBV2; CDR3 protein: ASSVPLAGLTSEQF
D gene: TRBD1; clone size: many; J gene: TRBJ2-1; V gene: TRBV24-1; CDR3 protein: ATSDGQGGSSYNEQF
D gene: TRBD2; clone size: NA; J gene: TRBJ2-3; V gene: TRBV7-2; CDR3 protein: ASSLGLAGTTDTQY
D gene: TRBD2; clone size: NA; J gene: TRBJ2-1; V gene: TRBV27; CDR3 protein: ASSFWGGGNEQF
D gene: TRBD1; clone size: NA; J gene: TRBJ1-1; V gene: TRBV19; CDR3 protein: ASSTTGMNTRAF
D gene: TRBD2; clone size: NA; J gene: TRBJ2-1; V gene: TRBV7-3; CDR3 protein: ASSLRTSGTNEQF
D gene: NA; clone size: NA; J gene: TRBJ2-1; V gene: TRBV29-1; CDR3 protein: SDLRGNEQF
D gene: TRBD2; clone size: few; J gene: TRBJ2-1; V gene: TRBV9; CDR3 protein: ASSVGTSGYYNEQF
D gene: NA; clone size: many; J gene: TRBJ2-3; V gene: TRBV12-3/TRBV12-4; CDR3 protein: ASSLGSAQY